This TCR beta chain emerged from a study of vaccination and CD4 T cells after COVID-19. Overall study context: Overlapping spike pools from SARS-CoV-2 and HCoV-NL63, HCoV-OC43 and HCoV-229E served as culture stimuli.

Note on this clonotype: What it binds is unknown.

Indicated treatment: roughly nine-day PBMC culture with coronavirus spike peptide pools or control peptides (ViraFEST assay). Cell culture was performed with 1.8 million or so PBMCs per well in the presence of approximately 10 IU/ml IL-2 and 10 ug/ml peptide pools. The study sequenced cultured CD4+ T cell DNA using the Oncomine TCR Beta short-read assay. TCRdb passed the PCR reads through MiXCR, listing each CDR3 protein once. The sample holds about 21,000 distinct CDR3 sequences, 44% seen once. Deletions cut 6 bases from V and 9 bases from J, with 18 bases between. The CDR3 covers 12 residues. Germline V gene sequence: CDR1 SQVTM, CDR2 ANQGSEA.

Sequences were derived from CD4+ T cells from blood, cultured in vitro, sampled before SARS-CoV-2 vaccination. This receptor was taken from a human donor who had recovered from COVID-19. The rearrangement joins TRBV29-1 to TRBJ2-7; D might be TRBD2 (6 bases). CDR3 residues: CSVGGNGGVQYF. In nucleotides, the CDR3 is TGCAGCGTCGGAGGGAACGGCGGAGTGCAGTACTTC.